This T cell receptor (beta chain) was identified in a study of shared clonotypes between healthy human individuals. Only in-frame clones appear in the TCRdb table, and some are missing; sequencing was by immunoSEQ multiplex PCR. The data show some 1,600,000 clones, 95% to 99% seen once. Germline loops: CDR1 SGHAT, CDR2 FQDESV (reference sequence). This CDR3 is built from 15 residues. The V and J ends lost 5 bases and 6 bases respectively, with 17 bases between them. The sequence derives from a man younger than 45 in good health. Source material: naive CD4+ T cells sorted from blood. Subset specified: CD45RA+ positively selected. This chain links TRBV11-1 with TRBJ2-1; D is perhaps TRBD1 (5 bases). CDR3 nucleotides: TGTGCCAGCAGCCGCCAAGGGGCCTTCCGCAATGAGCAGTTCTTC. Translation: CASSRQGAFRNEQFF.